Included here is one T cell receptor beta chain sequence, with context. This entry is derived from a study of blood T cell repertoires in COVID-19. On the study more broadly: The study drew acute and convalescent COVID-19 samples from the United States, Italy and Spain. T cells, B-cell-depleted T cells, or PBMCs provided the cDNA or gDNA that served as material.

This CDR3 is 14 amino acids long. Trimming pared 4 bases from V and 1 base from J, leaving 10 bases between. Germline CDR1 is MNHEY and CDR2 is SVGAGI. Authors' methods: Estimates of nucleated cell counts were drawn from the amplification of reference gene primers. Only in-frame clones appear in the TCRdb table, and some are missing; sequencing was by immunoSEQ multiplex PCR. V, J and clone size are taken as reported in that table, and D and trimming were inferred from the DNA itself. The sample holds roughly 95,000 clones, roughly four fifths seen once. Sequencing was done on a sample of peripheral blood. V usage is TRBV6-5 and J usage is TRBJ1-2; TRBD1 might be the D (5 bases). The receptor was derived from a human donor in a cohort sampled during active COVID-19. The CDR3 loop reads CASSSRQLNYGYTF. The CDR3 DNA reads TGTGCCAGCAGTTCAAGACAGCTTAACTATGGCTACACCTTC.